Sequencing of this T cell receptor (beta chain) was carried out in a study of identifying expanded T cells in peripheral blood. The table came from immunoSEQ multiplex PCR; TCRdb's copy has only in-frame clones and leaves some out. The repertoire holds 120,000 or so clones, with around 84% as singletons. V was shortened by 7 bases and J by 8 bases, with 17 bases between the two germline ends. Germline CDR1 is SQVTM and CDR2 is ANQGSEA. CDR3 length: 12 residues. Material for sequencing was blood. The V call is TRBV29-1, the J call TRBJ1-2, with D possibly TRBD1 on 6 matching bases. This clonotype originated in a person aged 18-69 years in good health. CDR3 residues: CSANLGQWGYTF. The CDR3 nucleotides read TGCAGCGCGAACCTGGGACAATGGGGCTACACCTTC.